A single sample gave rise to the 13 T cell receptor beta chains below, sequenced in a study of beta chain features in type 1 diabetes. Overall study results and limits: A moderate, significant TCRB CDR3 shortening appeared in type 1 diabetes across four CD4+ subsets.

The study reverse transcribed the entire isolated RNA, so it sequenced expressed TCRB transcripts. Assay used: immunoSEQ multiplex PCR; TCRdb lists only in-frame clones, some missing. This repertoire shows hundreds of thousands of clones, more than 13% found once; its top ten account for 0.035% to 0.045%. For these receptors, no antigen is known. Source material: naive CD4+ T cells from blood. These receptor sequences come from a man between 18 and 29 years old with type 1 diabetes.

The CDR3 protein is CASGGTDDSYEQYF. Here the CDR3 DNA reads TGTGCCAGCGGCGGGACGGACGATTCCTACGAGCAGTACTTC. The rearrangement links TRBV6-6 to TRBJ2-7, with a tentative D call TRBD2 (6 bases). The CDR3 length is 14 residues. Deletions cut 8 bases from V and 1 base from J, with 15 bases between. CDR1 is MNHNY, CDR2 SVGAGI, per germline (reference sequence).

This clone was found a few times. The rearrangement uses TRBV30 and TRBJ1-6; 8 positions agree with TRBD1. CDR3 length equals 15 residues. CDR1 is GTSNPN, CDR2 SVGIG, per germline (reference sequence). V lost 0 bases to trimming and J lost 10 bases; unmatched junction nucleotides: 8. CDR3 amino acids: CAWSVQGAGGSPLHF. Here the CDR3 DNA reads TGTGCCTGGAGTGTCCAGGGGGCGGGAGGATCACCCCTCCACTTT.

The genes are TRBV2 and TRBJ2-5, with 10 bases lining up with TRBD2. The CDR3 is 15 amino acids. Germline lookup yields CDR1 SNHLY and CDR2 FYNNEI. With 4 bases clipped from V and 2 bases from J, the junction kept 4 bases outside the gene matches. CDR3 nucleotide sequence: TGTGCCAGCAGTGGACGGACTAGCGGACAAGAGACCCAGTACTTC. This translates into CASSGRTSGQETQYF. Full variable domain (outside the CDR3, taken from reference TRBV2 and TRBJ2-5): EPEVTQTPSHQVTQMGQEVILRCVPISNHLYFYWYRQILGQKVEFLVSFYNNEISEKSEIFDDQFSVERPDGSNFTLKIRSTKLEDSAMYFCASSGRTSGQETQYFGPGTRLLVL.

Only a few counts were recorded for this clone. The chain couples TRBV6-1 to TRBJ2-1, with TRBD1 matching 8 bases. Germline V gives CDR1 MNHNS, CDR2 SASEGT. The CDR3 sequence is 14 residues long. V trimming: 5 bases; J trimming: 5 bases; junction bases outside the gene matches: 5. CDR3 nucleotides: TGTGCCAGCAGTCACGGACAGGGAAACAATGAGCAGTTCTTC. It encodes CASSHGQGNNEQFF.

The chain employs TRBV7-6 and TRBJ1-2, with D maybe TRBD1 (5 bases). Germline V gene lookup returns CDR1 SGHVS and CDR2 FNYEAQ. Trimming took 5 bases from V and 2 from J, leaving 12 bases between them. The CDR3 is 14 residues long. CDR3 nucleotide sequence: TGTGCCAGCAGCCCGATGACAGAAAACTATGGCTACACCTTC. Translating it yields CASSPMTENYGYTF.

This clone was recorded a few times. The chain's CDR3 is CASSSPGTGSLYEQYF. In DNA, the CDR3 is TGTGCCAGCAGTTCCCCCGGGACAGGATCCCTCTACGAGCAGTACTTC. The genes are TRBV28 and TRBJ2-7; TRBD1 matches 8 bases. The CDR3 spans 16 residues. Unmatched junction bases numbered 11, after V lost 4 bases and J lost 3 bases. Germline assignment: CDR1 MDHEN and CDR2 SYDVKM.

This clone came up a few times. The chain is built from TRBV7-2 and TRBJ2-7; D is unresolved. There are 16 residues in the CDR3. Trimming shortened V by 4 bases and J by 0 bases, and 16 bases separated the two germline ends. CDR1 is SGHTA, CDR2 FQGNSA, per germline. CDR3: CASSSASTKLSYEQYF. The CDR3 DNA is TGTGCCAGCAGCTCGGCATCCACCAAGCTCTCCTACGAGCAGTACTTC.

J is TRBJ2-7 and V is TRBV2, with D tentatively TRBD1 (6 bases). The CDR3 runs to 13 residues. V was clipped by 7 bases and J by 5 bases, with 15 bases between them. The germline V gene has CDR1 SNHLY and CDR2 FYNNEI. CDR3 nucleotides: TGTGCCAGCACCAAAGACAGGTGGGACGAGCAGTACTTC. Its translation is CASTKDRWDEQYF.

V and J are TRBV5-4 and TRBJ2-5, with D perhaps TRBD2 (6 bases). The CDR3 is 14 residues long. The germline gives CDR1 SGHNT, CDR2 YYREEE (reference sequence). V gave up 3 bases and J gave up 0 bases, with 9 bases separating them. This chain's CDR3 is CASSSRTNQETQYF. The CDR3 nucleotides read TGTGCCAGCAGCTCGAGGACTAACCAAGAGACCCAGTACTTC. Supplemented by reference TRBV5-4 and TRBJ2-5, the full variable domain reads ETGVTQSPTHLIKTRGQQVTLRCSSQSGHNTVSWYQQALGQGPQFIFQYYREEENGRGNFPPRFSGLQFPNYSSELNVNALELDDSALYLCASSSRTNQETQYFGPGTRLLVL.

The CDR3 DNA follows: TGTGCCACCAGCAGAGATCCCAGCGGGGACAATGAGCAGTTCTTC. Translated, it gives CATSRDPSGDNEQFF. This rearrangement joins TRBV15 to TRBJ2-1; 7 bases fit TRBD2. J gave up 5 bases and V 0 bases, and 4 bases lay outside the gene matches. Germline CDR1 reads LNHNV; CDR2 reads YYDKDF (reference sequence). The CDR3 loop spans 15 amino acids.

This clone was seen a few times. The chain links TRBV29-1 to TRBJ1-2, with D perhaps matching TRBD1 (5 bases). The CDR3 covers 13 residues. Trimming cost V 3 bases and J 7 bases, with 15 bases left between them. The germline gives CDR1 SQVTM, CDR2 ANQGSEA. The CDR3 bases are TGCAGCGTTGATGACAGTGACCCTCGTGGCTACACCTTC. Its translation is CSVDDSDPRGYTF.

CDR3 loop: CASREDSMNTEAFF. DNA for the CDR3: TGTGCCAGCAGAGAGGACAGCATGAACACTGAAGCTTTCTTT. The chain uses TRBV6-5 and TRBJ1-1; possible D gene TRBD1, 6 bases. V shed 6 bases and J shed 0 bases, with 11 bases lying between them. Germline values: CDR1 MNHEY, CDR2 SVGAGI. The CDR3 extends over 14 amino acids.

This clone showed up just a few times. This chain joins TRBV7-2 and TRBJ2-3; possible D gene TRBD1, 5 bases. The CDR3 spans 13 residues. In germline, CDR1 is SGHTA, CDR2 FQGNSA. Trimming removed 10 bases at V and 2 bases at J, with 13 bases between. The DNA of the CDR3 is TGTGCCACCACCAAAGGGGACACAGATACGCAGTATTTT. This sequence encodes CATTKGDTDTQYF.